The entry that follows covers one T cell receptor (beta chain) sequence. This clonotype is termed large (0.1 to 1%). Its binding antigen is unknown. Base-call qualities are not available, and no considerably larger clone is one nucleotide away. In the paper's terms, the time point label means: sample taken at primary tumor resection. For TCR sequencing, whole RNA was extracted from tumor and nontumor lung tissue, or from cryopreserved PBMC samples, and no cell sorting was done. The donors were 65 to 85 patients from the lung TRACERx cohort who had early-stage, untreated non-small cell lung cancer. Only patients for whom sufficient RNA was available from at least two tumor regions were selected for TCR sequencing. This entry comes from a study of spatial heterogeneity in lung cancer (dated by TCRdb to between 2019 and 2020). Regarding the study in general: Beta-chain transcripts were consistently detected in greater numbers than alpha-chain transcripts, which likely reflected higher beta-chain transcript abundance. In the raw uncorrected reads, each unique combination of TCR and UMI appeared more than ten times on average. In non-small cell lung cancer, the study made a quantitative comparison of TCR alpha and beta repertoires among multiple tumor regions, matched nontumor lung and blood. Nonsynonymous mutation counts, determined by whole-exome sequencing of tumor tissue, were related to features of the TCR repertoire. At surgery, both alpha and beta chains were TCR-sequenced in roughly 200 tumor regions, 64 matched nontumor lung samples and some 60 PBMC samples.

Study-level results and caveats: Confirming at a functional level the hypothesis that regional TCRs recognize regional mutations was considered to require additional single-cell paired TCR alpha and beta sequencing. Ubiquitous expanded tumor TCRs showed up in blood more often at tumor resection than at routine follow-up.

CDR3 length: 15 amino acids, cysteine to phenylalanine. This entry keeps only the CDR3 DNA: 45 bases, framed from base 1. The V end gives up 2 bases and the J end 1 base, leaving 3 bases in the junction not matched to a gene. Via the germline V gene, CDR1 is MNHEY and CDR2 SVGEGT. Library generation was performed with 5' RACE. Sequencing was performed on a NextSeq 500. The TCR library protocol attached a unique molecular identifier to each TCR cDNA molecule to allow correction of PCR and sequencing errors. Concerning the study's data processing: TCR identification, UMI-based error correction and CDR3 extraction were performed with Decombinator tools. Expanded TCRs were defined as those above a frequency of 2 per 1,000, corresponding to the top 1% of the tumor frequency distribution. Renyi diversity was calculated using the R vegan package after each repertoire was subsampled 100 times to 5,000 TCRs. CDR3 similarity networks were built from amino acid triplet string-kernel similarity, connecting CDR3s with pairwise similarity above 0.82. TCRdb cleaned the public reads at Q25 with fastp, built clones with MiXCR and kept in-frame beta chains. Each record represents a unique CDR3 protein, reported with the most common genes and DNA among its rows. For this entry, the V and J calls and clone size follow TCRdb and not the study's own pipeline. This sample comprises around 2,500 distinct CDR3 sequences, over 25% of them detected only once. The ten largest account for 60% to 75% of the sample.

The origin of this receptor is a male donor with early-stage non-small cell lung cancer. This specimen was PBMCs, taken at surgery. The chain couples TRBV6-2 or TRBV6-3 to TRBJ2-5; 8 bases in between match TRBD2. The base sequence is TGTGCCAGCAGTTACCCTACTAGCGGCCAAGAGACCCAGTACTTC. Its coded protein is CASSYPTSGQETQYF.